A selection of T cell receptor beta chains follows, all from one sample in a study of immune evolution from preneoplasia to lung adenocarcinoma. Only in-frame clones appear in the TCRdb table, and some are missing; sequencing was by immunoSEQ multiplex PCR. The table shows tens of thousands of clones, with approximately 71% occurring only once. Sequencing input: FFPE invasive lung adenocarcinoma tissue. These receptors were obtained from a person aged 55 to 69 with lung adenocarcinoma. Each CDR3 is given with its conserved first and last residue. D genes are given only for firm matches. Some rows have no size entry. The others give once, few or many, or a class for an expanded clone.

12 TRBJ2-7 TRBV10-3 once . TGTGCCATCAGTGACACATCCTACGAGCAGTACTTC CAISDTSYEQYF
13 TRBJ2-3 TRBV29-1 . . TGCAGCGTCGGGCTGACGGGCACAGATACGCAGTATTTT CSVGLTGTDTQYF
15 TRBJ2-4 TRBV5-6 . . TGTGCCAGCAGCTTAAGGTTCGGGGGAGCCAACATTCAGTACTTC CASSLRFGGANIQYF
16 TRBJ1-4 TRBV5-6 . TRBD1 TGTGCCAGCCATAGACAGGGATATTCGAAAGGAGAAAAACTGTTTTTT CASHRQGYSKGEKLFF
15 TRBJ2-1 TRBV10-1 . TRBD2 TGCGCCAGCAGCCTTAGCGGGGCTAGCTACAATGAGCAGTTCTTC CASSLSGASYNEQFF
14 TRBJ1-4 TRBV5-1 . TRBD1 TGCGCCAGCAGCTTGGGACAGGGGCACGAAAAACTGTTTTTT CASSLGQGHEKLFF
19 TRBJ2-1 TRBV7-4 . TRBD2 TGTGCCAGCAGCTTTCCGGGACTAGCGGGAGAAAGCTCCTACAATGAGCAGTTCTTC CASSFPGLAGESSYNEQFF
14 TRBJ2-7 TRBV18 . TRBD1 TGTGCCAGCTCGAGGGACAGGGGAGCCTACGAGCAGTACTTC CASSRDRGAYEQYF
18 TRBJ2-1 TRBV28 . . TGTGCCAGCAGTTTAAGGGCTAGCCGGGGGATTTTCTACAATGAGCAGTTCTTC CASSLRASRGIFYNEQFF
16 TRBJ2-2 TRBV5-4 . TRBD2 TGTGCCAGCAGCCCGGAGGCGGGAGGCCTGGACGGGGAGCTGTTTTTT CASSPEAGGLDGELFF
15 TRBJ2-1 TRBV2 . TRBD1 TGTGCCAGCACCGACAGGACAGGGCGTGGGAATGAGCAGTTCTTC CASTDRTGRGNEQFF
16 TRBJ2-5 TRBV30 . TRBD1 TGTGCCTGGAGTGTACAAGACAGGGGGCGCCGGGAGACCCAGTACTTC CAWSVQDRGRRETQYF
14 TRBJ1-2 TRBV19 . . TGTGCCAGTAGTATGCCGGACCAAAGGTACGGCTACACCTTC CASSMPDQRYGYTF
17 TRBJ2-1 TRBV11-2 . . TGTGCCAGCAGCTTGCGGCCAACGACGACGACCTACAATGAGCAGTTCTTC CASSLRPTTTTYNEQFF
13 TRBJ2-1 TRBV6-1 . . TGTGCCAGCACGCGGGACTCGTACAATGAGCAGTTCTTC CASTRDSYNEQFF
15 TRBJ1-2 TRBV11-2 . . TGTGCCAGCAGCCGCTTGGACAGACCTAACTATGGCTACACCTTC CASSRLDRPNYGYTF
13 TRBJ2-1 TRBV5-1 once . TGCGCCAGCAGACAGGAGATATACAATGAGCAGTTCTTC CASRQEIYNEQFF
15 TRBJ2-7 TRBV7-6 . . TGTGCCAGCAGCTTAGTCCCACAGGATAACTACGAGCAGTACTTC CASSLVPQDNYEQYF
15 TRBJ2-5 TRBV7-2 . TRBD1 TGTGCCAGCAGACGAGGGGGCCACGGTTACGAGACCCAGTACTTC CASRRGGHGYETQYF
14 TRBJ1-2 TRBV5-6 . . TGTGCCAGCAGCTTGCCCACAGGGAACTATGGCTACACCTTC CASSLPTGNYGYTF
12 TRBJ2-7 TRBV5-8 . . TGTGCCAGCAGCTACGGAAACTACGAGCAGTACTTC CASSYGNYEQYF
14 TRBJ2-7 TRBV28 . TRBD1 TGTGCCAGCCGCCCGGGACAGGGGATTTACGAGCAGTACTTC CASRPGQGIYEQYF
17 TRBJ2-5 TRBV7-3 . . TGTGCCAGCAGCTTAGCGAGTGGAGGACTGGGGATCTTGGCCCAGTACTTC CASSLASGGLGILAQYF
13 TRBJ1-3 TRBV2 few TRBD1 TGTGCCAGTAACGCGCTACAGGGGGCTTCCATATATTTT CASNALQGASIYF
17 TRBJ2-7 TRBV7-6 . TRBD2 TGTGCCAGCAGCTTAGAGGGGGTAGCGGGACCTTCCTACGAGCAGTACTTC CASSLEGVAGPSYEQYF
15 TRBJ1-5 TRBV19 . . TGTGCCAGTACTATAAGTGGGGGGGGTGGTCAGCCCCAGCATTTT CASTISGGGGQPQHF
12 TRBJ2-1 TRBV28 . . TGTGCCAGCAGTCTAGGGACGAATGAGCAGTTCTTC CASSLGTNEQFF
15 TRBJ2-2 TRBV19 . TRBD2 TGTGCCAGTAGAAGGACTAGCGGATTTACCGGGGAGCTGTTTTTT CASRRTSGFTGELFF
14 TRBJ2-2 TRBV2 few TRBD1 TGTGCCAGCACGGGACAGGGACAACCGGGGGAGCTGTTTTTT CASTGQGQPGELFF
11 TRBJ1-2 TRBV20-1 few . TGCAGTGCTAGAGATAGTCATGGCTACACCTTC CSARDSHGYTF
13 TRBJ2-1 TRBV25-1 . TRBD2 TGTGCCAGCAGTGTCACTAGCGGGACGGAGCAGTTCTTC CASSVTSGTEQFF
14 TRBJ2-7 TRBV7-9 few TRBD2 TGTGCCAGCAGCGCGGGGGACCGACCCTACGAGCAGTACTTC CASSAGDRPYEQYF
14 TRBJ1-1 TRBV6-5 . . TGTGCCAGCCTTCAGTTAGGCGGACAGCCTGAAGCTTTCTTT CASLQLGGQPEAFF
15 TRBJ2-3 TRBV2 . TRBD2 TGTGCCAGCACTAGCGGGGGGACTAGCACAGATACGCAGTATTTT CASTSGGTSTDTQYF
14 TRBJ2-7 TRBV19 large TRBD2 TGTGCCAGCAGTCACGAGACTAGCGGCTACGAGCAGTACTTC CASSHETSGYEQYF
17 TRBJ1-1 TRBV5-1 . . TGCGCCAGCAGCTTGATCGGGGTAGGGTCTACGGACACTGAAGCTTTCTTT CASSLIGVGSTDTEAFF
18 TRBJ2-1 TRBV7-6 . TRBD2 TGTGCCAGCAGCTTAGAGATAAGGGTCGGGGGGTCCTACAATGAGCAGTTCTTC CASSLEIRVGGSYNEQFF
12 TRBJ2-5 TRBV7-9 . . TGTGCCAGTACTGTAAGTCAAGAGACCCAGTACTTC CASTVSQETQYF
15 TRBJ2-7 TRBV4-1 . . TGCGCCAGCAGCCCCTCGTCAACAGGGAGGTACGAGCAGTACTTC CASSPSSTGRYEQYF
16 TRBJ1-3 TRBV7-9 . . TGTGCCAGCAGCCCGGAGGGCGGAGGCTCTGGAAACACCATATATTTT CASSPEGGGSGNTIYF
15 TRBJ2-2 TRBV19 . TRBD1 TGTGCCACCCAGACCGGGACAGGGAGGACCGGGGAGCTGTTTTTT CATQTGTGRTGELFF
15 TRBJ2-1 TRBV2 . TRBD2 TGTGCCAGCACCCCGACTAGCGGTTTAGGGAGTGAGCAGTTCTTC CASTPTSGLGSEQFF
14 TRBJ2-5 TRBV12-5 . . TGTGCTAGTAAACAGGACCAAGTCCAAGAGACCCAGTACTTC CASKQDQVQETQYF
13 TRBJ1-1 TRBV7-9 . . TGTGCCAGCAGTTTTGAGGGGCGAACTGAAGCTTTCTTT CASSFEGRTEAFF
16 TRBJ2-5 TRBV12-1 once . TGTGCCAGCAGCTTTGCCCCGGGACAGGGCCCAGAGACCCAGTACTTC CASSFAPGQGPETQYF
13 TRBJ1-1 TRBV27 . . TGTGCCAGCAGACTAACAGCGAACACTGAAGCTTTCTTT CASRLTANTEAFF
14 TRBJ2-7 TRBV6-5 . TRBD1 TGTGCCAGCAGTTACTCCGGGACAGCCTACGAGCAGTACTTC CASSYSGTAYEQYF
17 TRBJ2-1 TRBV19 . . TGTGCCAGTAGTATGGCGCTAGCCCGTGGGGGCTACAATGAGCAGTTCTTC CASSMALARGGYNEQFF
16 TRBJ1-1 TRBV30 . . TGTGCCTGGAGTGTTGACCCTCGCTTTGGCGGCACTGAAGCTTTCTTT CAWSVDPRFGGTEAFF
13 TRBJ2-2 TRBV19 few . TGTGCCAGTAGTATGTTGGACACCGGGGAGCTGTTTTTT CASSMLDTGELFF
15 TRBJ2-1 TRBV9 . . TGTGCCAGCAGTGATAGGACTTCGGCCTACAATGAGCAGTTCTTC CASSDRTSAYNEQFF
12 TRBJ2-7 TRBV6-1 . . TGTGCCAGCAGTGTTTACAGAGACGAGCAGTACTTC CASSVYRDEQYF
13 TRBJ2-7 TRBV6-5 few TRBD1 TGTGCCTGGCGACAGGGGAGGCTTCGGGAGCAGTACTTC CAWRQGRLREQYF
13 TRBJ2-5 TRBV11-3 . . TGTGCCAGCAGCTTTGGTGCAGGGGAGACCCAGTACTTC CASSFGAGETQYF
13 TRBJ1-2 TRBV28 . . TGTGCCAGCGGGGTATCAGGTCTGGATGGCTACACCTTC CASGVSGLDGYTF
17 TRBJ2-3 TRBV10-3 few TRBD1 TGTGCCATCAGTGCCTTGCCCGGGACAGGCCACACAGATACGCAGTATTTT CAISALPGTGHTDTQYF
13 TRBJ1-1 TRBV2 . . TGTGCCAGCAGGTCGGGCTCCCCCACAAGGGCTTTCTTT CASRSGSPTRAFF
15 TRBJ2-5 TRBV4-1 . TRBD1 TGCGCCAGCAGCCGAGGGACAGGGGGACAAGAGACCCAGTACTTC CASSRGTGGQETQYF
15 TRBJ2-7 TRBV6-1 . TRBD2 TGTGCCAGTCGAAGTCTTAGCGGGAGGGTATACGAGCAGTACTTC CASRSLSGRVYEQYF
12 TRBJ2-7 TRBV10-1 . . TGCGCCAGCCCCCGGCAGGGTTGCGAGCAGTACTTC CASPRQGCEQYF